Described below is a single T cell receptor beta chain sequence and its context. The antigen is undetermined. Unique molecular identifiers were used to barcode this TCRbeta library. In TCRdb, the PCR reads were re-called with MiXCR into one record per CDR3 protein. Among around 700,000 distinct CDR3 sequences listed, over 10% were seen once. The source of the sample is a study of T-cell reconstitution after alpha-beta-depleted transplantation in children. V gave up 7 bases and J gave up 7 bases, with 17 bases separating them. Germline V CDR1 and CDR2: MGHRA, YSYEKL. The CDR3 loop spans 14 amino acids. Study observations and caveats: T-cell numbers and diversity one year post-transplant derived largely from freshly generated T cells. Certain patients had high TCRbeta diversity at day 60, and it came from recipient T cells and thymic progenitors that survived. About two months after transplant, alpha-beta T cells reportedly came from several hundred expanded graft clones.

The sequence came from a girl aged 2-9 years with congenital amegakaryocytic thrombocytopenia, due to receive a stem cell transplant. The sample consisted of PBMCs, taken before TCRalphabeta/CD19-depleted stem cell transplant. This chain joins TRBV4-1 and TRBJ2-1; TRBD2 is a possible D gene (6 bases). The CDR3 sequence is CASTQAGTFNEQFF. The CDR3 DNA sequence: TGCGCCAGCACCCAGGCGGGAACGTTTAATGAGCAGTTCTTC.